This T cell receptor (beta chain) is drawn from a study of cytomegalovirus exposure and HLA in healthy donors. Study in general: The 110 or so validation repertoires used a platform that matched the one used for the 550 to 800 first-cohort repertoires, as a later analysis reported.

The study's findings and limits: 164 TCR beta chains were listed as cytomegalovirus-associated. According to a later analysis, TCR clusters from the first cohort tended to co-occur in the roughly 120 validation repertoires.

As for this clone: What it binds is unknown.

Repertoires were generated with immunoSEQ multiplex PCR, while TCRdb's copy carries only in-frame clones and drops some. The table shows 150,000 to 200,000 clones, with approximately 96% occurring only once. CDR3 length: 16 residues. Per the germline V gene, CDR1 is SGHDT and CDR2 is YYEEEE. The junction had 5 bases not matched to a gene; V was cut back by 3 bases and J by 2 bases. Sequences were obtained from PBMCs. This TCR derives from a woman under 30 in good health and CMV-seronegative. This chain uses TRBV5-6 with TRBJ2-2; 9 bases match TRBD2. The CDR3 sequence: CASSYRLADNTGELFF. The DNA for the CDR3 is TGTGCCAGCAGCTACCGACTAGCGGATAACACCGGGGAGCTGTTTTTT.